This TCR beta chain was sequenced during a study of blood T cell repertoires in COVID-19 (TCRdb year 2020). At the level of the whole study: Samples covering the acute and convalescent phases of COVID-19 were provided by collaborators in the United States, Italy and Spain. Subjects who had been exposed to COVID-19, were actively infected with it, or had recovered from it provided the deeply sampled blood TCRbeta repertoires that made up the dataset. The sample metadata nearly always contained a de-identified subject ID, COVID-19 status, age in years and sex. The samples were drawn from the first 160 participants of the ongoing ImmuneRACE study and from over a thousand subjects provided by 6 global collaborators. Where HLA class I and class II types were available, the types were taken from metadata supplied by the sample provider, not from assay-based typing. The material from the prospective study consisted of cDNA or gDNA derived from T cells, B-cell-depleted T cells, or PBMCs. The repertoires were released in a freely available public database intended as a resource for research on the immune response to SARS-CoV-2.

For CDR1 and CDR2, the germline V gene lists MNHEY and SVGAGI. Taken from cysteine to phenylalanine, the CDR3 has 13 residues. Only the CDR3 part of the read is kept: 39 bases, read in frame from the first base. V is reduced by 3 bases and J by 7 bases, leaving a spacing of 12 bases between them. The immunoSEQ Assay, a bias-controlled multiplex PCR, was used to amplify TCRbeta CDR3 regions from genomic DNA. From the authors' description of their analysis: Within the assay, amplification of reference gene primers was used to estimate how many nucleated cells each sample contained. To quantify the absolute abundance of each unique TCRbeta CDR3 rearrangement, sequence reads were collapsed and filtered. Productive Simpson clonality was computed per sample as the square root of Simpson's diversity index over productive rearrangements. The clones in this table, taken by TCRdb from immuneACCESS, are in-frame only. Not every clone is retained; where verified, under half of the shortfall comes from an unresolved V gene, and the cause of the rest is unknown. V and J calls and clone size follow that table, whereas D and trimming were derived from the DNA. For this sample there are tens of thousands of clones; about 89% appear just once. Approximately 5% of the sample is taken by the ten largest.

About this clone itself: The antigen this receptor binds is unknown. No base-level quality is on record; no much larger clone is a single base apart.

Here is what the overall study found, with its caveats: The quantity of clinical and demographic metadata differed by source and by participant and was supplied without curation.

Each collaborating institution followed its own protocols to collect whole blood in K2EDTA tubes. For TCRbeta analysis, collaborator samples were shipped as frozen whole blood, as isolated PBMCs, or as DNA extracted from either sample type. This TCR was sampled from a man over 45 with active or convalescent COVID-19. Source material: peripheral blood. The chain is assembled from TRBV6-5 and TRBJ1-1, with TRBD1 tentatively as D gene (6 bases match). CDR3 protein: CASSYAGVGEAFF. Here is the DNA: TGTGCCAGCAGTTATGCAGGGGTGGGTGAAGCTTTCTTT.